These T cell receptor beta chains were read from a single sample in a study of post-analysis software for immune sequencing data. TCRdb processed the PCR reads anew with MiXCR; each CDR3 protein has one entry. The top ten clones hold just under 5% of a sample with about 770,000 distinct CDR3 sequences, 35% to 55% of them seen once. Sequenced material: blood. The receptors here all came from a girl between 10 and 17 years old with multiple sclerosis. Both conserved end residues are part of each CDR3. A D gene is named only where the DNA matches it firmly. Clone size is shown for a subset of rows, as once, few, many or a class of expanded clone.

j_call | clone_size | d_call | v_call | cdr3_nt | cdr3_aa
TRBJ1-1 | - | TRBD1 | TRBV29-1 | TGCAGCGTTGTAGGACAGGTGGGCTCTGAAGCTTTCTTT | CSVVGQVGSEAFF
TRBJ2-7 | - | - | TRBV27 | TGTGCCGGCAGCCCCGAAACCCGCCAGGACTACGAGCAGTACTTC | CAGSPETRQDYEQYF
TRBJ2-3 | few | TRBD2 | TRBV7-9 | TGTGCCAGCAGCTTAGGACTAGCGGGAGTCCACCCCTCAGATACGCAGTATTTT | CASSLGLAGVHPSDTQYF
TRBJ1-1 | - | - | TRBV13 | TGTGCCAGCAGCACTCGACCAGCTGAAGCTTTCTTT | CASSTRPAEAFF
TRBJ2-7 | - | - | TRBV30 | TGTGCCGCCCTAGGGAATCCTCCCTACGAGCAGTACTTC | CAALGNPPYEQYF
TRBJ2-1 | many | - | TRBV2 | TGTGCCAGCAGTTCTACAGGGATTACCTACAATGAGCAGTTCTTC | CASSSTGITYNEQFF
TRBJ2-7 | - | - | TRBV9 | TGTGCCAGCAGCGGATTGCCTGATTACGAGCAGTACTTC | CASSGLPDYEQYF
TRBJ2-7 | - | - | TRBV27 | TGTGCCAGCAGGGGGGCCCCTGGGACACATTACGAGCAGTACTTC | CASRGAPGTHYEQYF
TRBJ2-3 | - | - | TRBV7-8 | TGTGCCAGCAGCAAGACCCTGGAGGGCCGCGGGACAGATACGCAGTATTTT | CASSKTLEGRGTDTQYF
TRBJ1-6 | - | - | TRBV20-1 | TGCAGTGTAGCAGGGACCTCCTATAATTCACCCCTCCACTTT | CSVAGTSYNSPLHF
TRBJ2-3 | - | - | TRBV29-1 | TGCAGCGTTGAAGAAGGGCCGCAACTCCGCACAGATACGCAGTATTTT | CSVEEGPQLRTDTQYF
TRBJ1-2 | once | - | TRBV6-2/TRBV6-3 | TGTGCCAGCTGGAAAGGTGGCTACACCTTC | CASWKGGYTF
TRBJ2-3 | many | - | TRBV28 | TGTGCCAGCAACGGACAGTCTTCTGGCACAGATACGCAGTATTTT | CASNGQSSGTDTQYF
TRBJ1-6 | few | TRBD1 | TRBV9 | TGTGCCAGCAGCGGACGACAGGGGGCAAATTCACCCCTCCACTTT | CASSGRQGANSPLHF
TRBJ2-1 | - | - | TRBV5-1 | TGCGCCAGCGCCGAGGGCCGGTCCTACAATGAGCAGTTCTTC | CASAEGRSYNEQFF
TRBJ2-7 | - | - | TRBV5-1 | TGCGCCAGCAGCTTGAATTGGGACAAGCCATACGAGCAGTACTTC | CASSLNWDKPYEQYF
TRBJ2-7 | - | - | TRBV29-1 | TGCAGCGTCCCCCAGTGGAGCTCCTACAATGAGCAGTACTTC | CSVPQWSSYNEQYF
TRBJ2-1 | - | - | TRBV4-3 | TGCGCCAGCAGCCAAGTGGACACCATCTACAATGAGCAGTTCTTC | CASSQVDTIYNEQFF
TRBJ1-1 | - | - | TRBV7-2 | TGTGCCAGCAGCTTAGGGGGGGGGGCGCGTGAAGCTTTCTTT | CASSLGGGAREAFF
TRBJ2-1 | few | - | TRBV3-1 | TGTGCCAGCAGCCAAGATCGAGGGCGGGTGGCGGGATGGGAGCAGTTCTTC | CASSQDRGRVAGWEQFF
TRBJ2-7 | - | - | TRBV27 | TGTGCCAGCAGTTTGGGTTACCACTCCTACGAGCAGTACTTC | CASSLGYHSYEQYF
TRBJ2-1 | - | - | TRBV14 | TGTGCCAGCAGCCTTCTCAGGGGGGCACCTGGCAATGAGCAGTTCTTC | CASSLLRGAPGNEQFF
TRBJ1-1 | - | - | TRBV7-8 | TGTGCCAGCTTTCGGGAAGGGGTCATGAACACTGAAGCTTTCTTT | CASFREGVMNTEAFF
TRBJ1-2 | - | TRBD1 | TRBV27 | TGTGCCAGCAGTTTATCGGGACAGGCACCATATGGCTACACCTTC | CASSLSGQAPYGYTF
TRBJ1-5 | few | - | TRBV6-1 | TGTGCCAGCAGTGGTGTGTGGGACCAGCCCCAGCATTTT | CASSGVWDQPQHF
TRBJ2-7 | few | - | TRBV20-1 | TGCAGTGCTAGAGATGAGGTTTTAGGAAGGGCGCAGTACTTC | CSARDEVLGRAQYF
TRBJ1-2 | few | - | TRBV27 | TGTGCCAGCAGTTTAAGAGGGACACAGTATGGCTACACCTTC | CASSLRGTQYGYTF
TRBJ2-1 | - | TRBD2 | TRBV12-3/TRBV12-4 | TGTGCCAGCAGCCCCATAGCGGGAGGACGGCTCTACGAGCAGTTCTTC | CASSPIAGGRLYEQFF
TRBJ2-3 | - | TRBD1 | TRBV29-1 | TGCAGCGTTGCCGGGACAGGGGATGAGGGCACAGATACGCAGTATTTT | CSVAGTGDEGTDTQYF
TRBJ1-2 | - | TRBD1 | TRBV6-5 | TGTGCCAGCAGTTACCGGACAGGGCAAGGCTACACCTTC | CASSYRTGQGYTF
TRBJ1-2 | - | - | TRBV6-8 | TGTGCCAGCAGGCCTCATGCGTATGGCTACACCTTC | CASRPHAYGYTF
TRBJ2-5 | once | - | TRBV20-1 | TGCAGTGCTAGCCGGGACTTTCAAGAGACCCAGTACTTC | CSASRDFQETQYF
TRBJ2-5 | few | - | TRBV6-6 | TGTGCCACCCTGCCCCCTCAGCAGGGGCGCCGAGAGACCCAGTACTTC | CATLPPQQGRRETQYF
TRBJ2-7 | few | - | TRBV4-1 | TGCGCCAGCAGCCAAGGCGGGCTAGCCTACGAGCAGTACTTC | CASSQGGLAYEQYF
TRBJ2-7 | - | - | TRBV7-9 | TGTGCCAGCAGCTTGAACGCGGAGCGGGAGCAGTACTTC | CASSLNAEREQYF
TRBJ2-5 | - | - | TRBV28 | TGTGCCAGCAGGCCAAGGGCCGTGGAGACCCAGTACTTC | CASRPRAVETQYF
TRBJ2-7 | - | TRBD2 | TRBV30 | TGTGCCTGGAGTGTCGGCGCTAGCGGGTTATACGAGCAGTACTTC | CAWSVGASGLYEQYF
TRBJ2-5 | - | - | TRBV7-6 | TGTGCCAGCAGCTTAAAGGCAGGGTATGCAGAGACCCAGTACTTC | CASSLKAGYAETQYF
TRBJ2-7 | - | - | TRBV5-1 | TGCGCCAGCAGCTTGGCGAGGCAGCAAGGCTACGAGCAGTACTTC | CASSLARQQGYEQYF
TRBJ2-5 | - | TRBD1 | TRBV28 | TGTGCCAGCAGGCGGACAGGGATGGGGGAGACCCAGTACTTC | CASRRTGMGETQYF
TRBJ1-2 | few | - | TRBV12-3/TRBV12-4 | TGTGCCAGCAGTTCCAGGGGATTGGGTGGCTACACCTTC | CASSSRGLGGYTF
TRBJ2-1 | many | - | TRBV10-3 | TGTGCCATCAGTGAAGGCCAACCCTCCTACAATGAGCAGTTCTTC | CAISEGQPSYNEQFF
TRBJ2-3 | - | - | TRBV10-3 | TGTGCCATCAGTGAGTCGACGGGATCCACAGATACGCAGTATTTT | CAISESTGSTDTQYF
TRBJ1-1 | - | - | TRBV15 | TGTGCCACCAGCCTTGGCAGGGCGCCGAACACTGAAGCTTTCTTT | CATSLGRAPNTEAFF
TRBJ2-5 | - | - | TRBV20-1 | TGCAGTGGTACAGGGAGGTATGAGGAGCAGTACTTC | CSGTGRYEEQYF
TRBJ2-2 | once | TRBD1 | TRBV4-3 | TGCGCCAGCAGCCAAGATGGGGGACAGGGGGCAGTGGGCACCGGGGAGCTGTTTTTT | CASSQDGGQGAVGTGELFF
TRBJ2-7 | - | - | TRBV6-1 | TGTGCCAGCAGTGGAGGAAGGATATACGAGCAGTACTTC | CASSGGRIYEQYF
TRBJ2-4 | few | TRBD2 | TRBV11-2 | TGTGCCAGCCTGGGGACTAGCGGGCCCGACGCCAAAAACATTCAGTACTTC | CASLGTSGPDAKNIQYF
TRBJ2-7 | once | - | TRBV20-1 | TGCAGTGCTACCGGAGGGACCCCTAGCTCCTACGAGCAGTACTTC | CSATGGTPSSYEQYF
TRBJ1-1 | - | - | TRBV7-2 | TGTGCCAGCAGCTTTTCAGGGGAGGGAGCTTTCTTT | CASSFSGEGAFF
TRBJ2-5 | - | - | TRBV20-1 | TGCAGTGCTAGTCAAGCAGGCAGTGAACGGACCCAGTACTTC | CSASQAGSERTQYF
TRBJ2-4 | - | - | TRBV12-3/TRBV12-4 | TGTGCCAGCACCCACAGGGCCGGGTTCAAAAACATTCAGTACTTC | CASTHRAGFKNIQYF
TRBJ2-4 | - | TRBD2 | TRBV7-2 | TGTACCAGCAGCCAGGAACTAGCGGGGGGCACCGTTAGCAAAAACATTCAGTACTTC | CTSSQELAGGTVSKNIQYF
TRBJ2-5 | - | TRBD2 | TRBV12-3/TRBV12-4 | TGTGCCAGCAGTTTAGGGCTAGCGGGAGGAACCCAAGAGACCCAGTACTTC | CASSLGLAGGTQETQYF
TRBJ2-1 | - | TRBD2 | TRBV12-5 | TGTGCTAGTGGTTTGGTCCGACTAGCGCCTTTCAATGAGCAGTTCTTC | CASGLVRLAPFNEQFF
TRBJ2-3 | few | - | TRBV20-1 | TGCAGTGCTGGAGGGGACTATACGCAGTATTTT | CSAGGDYTQYF
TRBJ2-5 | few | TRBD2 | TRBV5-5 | TGTGCCAGCAACCCTGGCGTCGGACTAGCGGGAATCCAAGAGACCCAGTACTTC | CASNPGVGLAGIQETQYF